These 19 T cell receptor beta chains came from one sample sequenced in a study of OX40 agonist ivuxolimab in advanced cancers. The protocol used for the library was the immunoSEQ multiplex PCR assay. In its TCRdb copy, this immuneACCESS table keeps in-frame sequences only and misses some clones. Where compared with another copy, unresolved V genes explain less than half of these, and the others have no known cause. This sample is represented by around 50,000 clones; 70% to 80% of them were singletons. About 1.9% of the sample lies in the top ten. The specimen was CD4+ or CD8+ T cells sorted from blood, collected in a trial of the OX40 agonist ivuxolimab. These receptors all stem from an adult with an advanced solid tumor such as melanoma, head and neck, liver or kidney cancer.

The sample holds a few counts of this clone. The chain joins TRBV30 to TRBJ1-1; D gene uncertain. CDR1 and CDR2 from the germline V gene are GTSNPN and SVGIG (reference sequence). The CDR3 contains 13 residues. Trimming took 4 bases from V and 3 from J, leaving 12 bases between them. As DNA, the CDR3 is TGTGCCTGGAAGGTGGACTTCGACACTGAAGCTTTCTTT. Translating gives CAWKVDFDTEAFF.

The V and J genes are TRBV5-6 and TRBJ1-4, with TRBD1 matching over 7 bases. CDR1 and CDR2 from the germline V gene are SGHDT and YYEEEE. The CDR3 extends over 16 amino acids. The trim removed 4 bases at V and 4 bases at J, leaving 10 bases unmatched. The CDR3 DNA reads TGTGCCAGCAGCCCTAACTTAGGGGGCATTAATGAAAAACTGTTTTTT. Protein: CASSPNLGGINEKLFF.

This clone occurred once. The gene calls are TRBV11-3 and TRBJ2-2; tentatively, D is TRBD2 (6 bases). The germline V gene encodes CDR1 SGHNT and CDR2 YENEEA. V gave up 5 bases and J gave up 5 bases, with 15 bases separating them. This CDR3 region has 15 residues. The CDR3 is CASSPSGGGTGELFF. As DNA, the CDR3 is TGTGCCAGCAGCCCCTCCGGGGGAGGTACCGGGGAGCTGTTTTTT.

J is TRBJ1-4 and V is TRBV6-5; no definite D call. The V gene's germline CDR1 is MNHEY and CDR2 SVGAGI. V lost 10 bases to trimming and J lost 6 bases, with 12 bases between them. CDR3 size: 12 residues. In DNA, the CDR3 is TGTGCCACGAGGGATTACGATGAAAAACTGTTTTTT. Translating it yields CATRDYDEKLFF.

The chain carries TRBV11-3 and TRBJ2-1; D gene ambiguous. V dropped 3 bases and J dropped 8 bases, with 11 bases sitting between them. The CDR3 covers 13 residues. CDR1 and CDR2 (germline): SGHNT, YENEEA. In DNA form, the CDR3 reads TGTGCCAGCAGCTTGGCTCAGCGATATGAGCAGTTCTTC. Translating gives CASSLAQRYEQFF.

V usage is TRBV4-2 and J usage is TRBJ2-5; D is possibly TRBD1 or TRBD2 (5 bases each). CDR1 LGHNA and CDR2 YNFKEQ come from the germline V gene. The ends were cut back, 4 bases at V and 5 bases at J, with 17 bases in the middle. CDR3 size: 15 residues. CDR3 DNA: TGTGCCAGCAGCCGTCGAGCGGATCCAGGGGAGACCCAGTACTTC. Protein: CASSRRADPGETQYF.

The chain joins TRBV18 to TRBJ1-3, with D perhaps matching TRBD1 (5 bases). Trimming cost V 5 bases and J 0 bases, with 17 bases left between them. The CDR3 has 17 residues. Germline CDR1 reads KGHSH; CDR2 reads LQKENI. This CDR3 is CASSYPGLKYSGNTIYF. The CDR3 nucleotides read TGTGCCAGCTCATATCCGGGGCTCAAGTACTCTGGAAACACCATATATTTT.

This CDR3 is CASTPVGFGEETQYF. As DNA, the CDR3 is TGTGCCAGCACCCCGGTGGGGTTCGGAGAAGAGACCCAGTACTTC. V gene TRBV28 combines with J gene TRBJ2-5; no clear D. Germline V gives CDR1 MDHEN, CDR2 SYDVKM. V lost 7 bases, J lost 3 bases, and 18 bases lay in between. This CDR3 region has 15 residues.

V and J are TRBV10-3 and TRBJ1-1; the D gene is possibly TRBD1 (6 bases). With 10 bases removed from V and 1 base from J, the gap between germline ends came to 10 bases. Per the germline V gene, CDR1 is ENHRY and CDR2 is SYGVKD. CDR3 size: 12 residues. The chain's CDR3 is CATGGQNTEAFF. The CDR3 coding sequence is TGTGCCACCGGGGGGCAGAACACTGAAGCTTTCTTT.

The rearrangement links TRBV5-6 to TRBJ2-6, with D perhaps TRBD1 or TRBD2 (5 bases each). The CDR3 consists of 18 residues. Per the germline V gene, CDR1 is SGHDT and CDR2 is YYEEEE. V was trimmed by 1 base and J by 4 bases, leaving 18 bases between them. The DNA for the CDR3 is TGTGCCAGCAGCTTGAGACTCCTCCGGGGCACAGGGGCCAACGTCCTGACTTTC. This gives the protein CASSLRLLRGTGANVLTF.

The CDR3 protein is CASDSSGNTIYF. The CDR3 nucleotides are TGTGCCAGTGACAGTTCTGGAAACACCATATATTTT. The V and J genes are TRBV19 and TRBJ1-3; D possibly corresponds to TRBD1 (5 bases). The ends were cut back, 8 bases at V and 1 base at J, with 6 bases in the middle. The CDR3 has 12 residues. In germline, CDR1 is LNHDA, CDR2 SQIVND (reference sequence).

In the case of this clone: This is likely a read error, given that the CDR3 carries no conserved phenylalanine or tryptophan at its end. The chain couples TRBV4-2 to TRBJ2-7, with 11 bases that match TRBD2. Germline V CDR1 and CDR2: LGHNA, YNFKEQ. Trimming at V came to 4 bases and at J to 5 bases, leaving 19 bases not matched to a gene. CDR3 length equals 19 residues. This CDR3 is CASSPLQTSGKGVRNEQYL. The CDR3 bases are TGTGCCAGCAGCCCCCTCCAGACTAGCGGGAAGGGGGTTAGGAACGAGCAGTACCTC.

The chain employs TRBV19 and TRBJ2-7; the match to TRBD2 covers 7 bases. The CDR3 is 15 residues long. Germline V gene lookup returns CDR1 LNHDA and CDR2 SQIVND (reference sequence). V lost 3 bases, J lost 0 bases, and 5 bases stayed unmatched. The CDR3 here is CASSIVGGSSYEQYF. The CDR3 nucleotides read TGTGCCAGTAGTATCGTTGGCGGGAGCTCCTACGAGCAGTACTTC.

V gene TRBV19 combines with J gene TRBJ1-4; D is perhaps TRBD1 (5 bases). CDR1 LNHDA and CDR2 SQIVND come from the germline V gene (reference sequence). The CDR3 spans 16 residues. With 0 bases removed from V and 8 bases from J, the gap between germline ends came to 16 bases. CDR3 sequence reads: CASSIDRGARGEKLFF. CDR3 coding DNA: TGTGCCAGTAGTATAGACCGCGGGGCGCGAGGAGAAAAACTGTTTTTT. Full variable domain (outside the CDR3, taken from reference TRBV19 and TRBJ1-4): DGGITQSPKYLFRKEGQNVTLSCEQNLNHDAMYWYRQDPGQGLRLIYYSQIVNDFQKGDIAEGYSVSREKKESFPLTVTSAQKNPTAFYLCASSIDRGARGEKLFFGSGTQLSVL.

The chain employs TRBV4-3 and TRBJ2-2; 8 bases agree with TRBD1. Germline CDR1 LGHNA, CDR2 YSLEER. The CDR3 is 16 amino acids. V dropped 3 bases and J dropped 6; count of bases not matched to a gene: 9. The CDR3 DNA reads TGCGCCAGCAGCCACCTAAGAGGGACAGGCCCCGGGGAGCTGTTTTTT. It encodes CASSHLRGTGPGELFF.

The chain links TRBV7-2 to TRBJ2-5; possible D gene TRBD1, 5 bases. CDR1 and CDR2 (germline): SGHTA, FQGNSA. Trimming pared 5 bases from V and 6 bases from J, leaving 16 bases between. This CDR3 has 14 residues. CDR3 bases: TGTGCCAGCAGCCCCCGACAGAGCTGGAAGACCCAGTACTTC. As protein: CASSPRQSWKTQYF.

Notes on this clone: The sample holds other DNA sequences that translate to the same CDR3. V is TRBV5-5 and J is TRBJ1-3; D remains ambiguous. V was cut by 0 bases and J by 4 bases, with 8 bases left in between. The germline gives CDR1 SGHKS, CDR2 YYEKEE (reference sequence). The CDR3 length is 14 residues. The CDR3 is CASSLVGAGNTIYF. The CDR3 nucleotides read TGTGCCAGCAGCTTGGTGGGAGCCGGAAACACCATATATTTT.

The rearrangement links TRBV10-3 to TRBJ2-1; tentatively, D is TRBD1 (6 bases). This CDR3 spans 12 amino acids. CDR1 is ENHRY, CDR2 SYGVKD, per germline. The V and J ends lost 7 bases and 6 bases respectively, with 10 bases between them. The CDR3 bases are TGTGCCATCAAGGGGGACGGCAATGAGCAGTTCTTC. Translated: CAIKGDGNEQFF.

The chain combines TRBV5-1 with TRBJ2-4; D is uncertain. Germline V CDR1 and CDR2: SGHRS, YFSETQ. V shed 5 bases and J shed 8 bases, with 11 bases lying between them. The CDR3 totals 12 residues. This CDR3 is CASSERRDIQYF. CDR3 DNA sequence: TGCGCCAGCAGTGAGCGTCGGGACATTCAGTACTTC.